This entry describes one TCR beta chain. What it recognizes is unknown. CDR1 SGHVS and CDR2 FQNEAQ come from the germline V gene. The CDR3 contains 13 residues. V lost 4 bases, J lost 3 bases, and 9 bases lay in between. This sample is drawn from a study of CD8+ T cells in alopecia areata. Study findings and constraints: Clonality was higher in lesional than normal scalp, especially in alopecia totalis/universalis. Normal skin's resident alphabeta T cells are sequenced alongside lesional scalp T cells.

Once RNA had been extracted, it was reverse transcribed into cDNA to act as the sequencing template. This table comes from immunoSEQ multiplex PCR, and its TCRdb copy is limited to in-frame clones, with some not included. The sample holds 10,000 to 15,000 clones, around 50% seen once. Lesional scalp tissue (obtained by punch biopsy) and peripheral blood were collected from alopecia areata patients. The sequencing input was skin. This rearrangement joins TRBV7-8 to TRBJ2-5, with D possibly TRBD2 on 5 matching bases. This TCR came from a human donor with alopecia areata. CDR3 amino acids: CASSYGLEETQYF. In DNA form, the CDR3 reads TGTGCCAGCAGCTACGGACTGGAAGAGACCCAGTACTTC.